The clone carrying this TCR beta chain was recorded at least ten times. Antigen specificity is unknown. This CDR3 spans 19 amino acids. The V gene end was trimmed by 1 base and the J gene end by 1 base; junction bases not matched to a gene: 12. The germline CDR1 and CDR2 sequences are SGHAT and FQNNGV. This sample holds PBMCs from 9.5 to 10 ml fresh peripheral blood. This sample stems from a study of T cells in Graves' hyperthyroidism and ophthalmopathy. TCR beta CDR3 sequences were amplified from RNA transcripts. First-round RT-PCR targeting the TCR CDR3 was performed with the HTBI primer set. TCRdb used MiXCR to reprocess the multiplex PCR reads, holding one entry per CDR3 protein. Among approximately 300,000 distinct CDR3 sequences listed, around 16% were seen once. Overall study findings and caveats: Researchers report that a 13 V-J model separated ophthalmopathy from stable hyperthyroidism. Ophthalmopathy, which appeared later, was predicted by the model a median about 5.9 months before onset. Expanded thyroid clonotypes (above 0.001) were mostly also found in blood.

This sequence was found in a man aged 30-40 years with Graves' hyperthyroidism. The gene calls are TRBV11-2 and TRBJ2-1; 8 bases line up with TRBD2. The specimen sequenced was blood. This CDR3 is CASSLGISGNPYSYNEQFF. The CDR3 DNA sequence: TGTGCCAGCAGCTTAGGTATTAGCGGGAACCCATATTCCTACAATGAGCAGTTCTTC.